Listed below are T cell receptor beta chains from one sample, sequenced in a study of radiotherapy plus CTLA-4 blockade in lung cancer. Measured with immunoSEQ multiplex PCR; TCRdb has only the in-frame clones, and not every one. The repertoire holds 120,000 or so clones, with roughly 74% as singletons. Sequenced here: peripheral blood, sampled from a patient treated with radiotherapy plus ipilimumab. These receptors were collected from a human donor with non-small cell lung cancer who had a partial response to radiotherapy plus ipilimumab. CDR3s include the opening cysteine and the closing phenylalanine or tryptophan. D genes are given only for firm matches. Clone sizes are given selectively: once, few, many, or a class where the clone is expanded.

j_call v_call d_call clone_size cdr3_aa cdr3_nt
TRBJ2-1 TRBV4-1 TRBD2 once CASSRGLAGVSLSSYNEQFF TGCGCCAGCAGCCGGGGACTAGCGGGAGTTTCCCTAAGCTCCTACAATGAGCAGTTCTTC
TRBJ2-2 TRBV6-5 - - CASTRGGELFF TGTGCCAGCACACGGGGCGGGGAGCTGTTTTTT
TRBJ1-3 TRBV30 TRBD1 - CAWNRQGGNTIYF TGTGCCTGGAATAGACAGGGAGGAAACACCATATATTTT
TRBJ1-2 TRBV10-3 - few CAIRDRANYGYTF TGTGCCATCAGGGACAGAGCTAACTATGGCTACACCTTC
TRBJ2-7 TRBV19 - - CASSMSHGSPYEQYF TGTGCCAGTAGTATGTCCCACGGGAGCCCTTACGAGCAGTACTTC
TRBJ1-3 TRBV5-1 - - CASSSNQGGGGNTIYF TGCGCCAGCAGCTCAAACCAGGGTGGTGGAGGAAACACCATATATTTT
TRBJ2-1 TRBV28 TRBD2 few CASSGPGTSGNEQFF TGTGCCAGCAGTGGGCCCGGGACTAGCGGAAATGAGCAGTTCTTC
TRBJ2-3 TRBV6-5 TRBD2 - CASSYSSGGWSDTQYF TGTGCCAGCAGTTACTCTAGCGGGGGTTGGTCAGATACGCAGTATTTT
TRBJ1-2 TRBV28 - - CATEQGGYTF TGTGCCACCGAACAGGGTGGCTACACCTTC
TRBJ2-2 TRBV30 TRBD2 - CAWSPRGGTGELFF TGTGCCTGGAGTCCGCGGGGAGGGACCGGGGAGCTGTTTTTT
TRBJ2-5 TRBV27 - - CASSASGETQYF TGTGCCAGCAGTGCATCCGGAGAGACCCAGTACTTC
TRBJ2-5 TRBV28 TRBD1 - CASSFSGTGQETQYF TGTGCCAGCAGTTTTTCCGGGACAGGTCAAGAGACCCAGTACTTC
TRBJ2-1 TRBV5-1 TRBD2 - CASSFTSGSNEQFF TGCGCCAGCAGCTTCACTAGCGGATCTAATGAGCAGTTCTTC
TRBJ2-7 TRBV28 - - CASSLTGPYEQYF TGTGCCAGCAGTTTAACAGGGCCCTACGAGCAGTACTTC
TRBJ1-6 TRBV5-1 - - CASSSRDPGVNSPLHF TGCGCCAGCAGCTCGAGGGACCCAGGGGTTAATTCACCCCTCCACTTT
TRBJ2-7 TRBV28 TRBD1 - CASSLPTGPSYEQYF TGTGCCAGCAGTTTACCGACAGGGCCCTCCTACGAGCAGTACTTC
TRBJ1-1 TRBV30 - - CAWSVLMNTEAFF TGTGCCTGGAGTGTACTAATGAACACTGAAGCTTTCTTT
TRBJ1-5 TRBV28 - few CASSLTSRLSNQPQHF TGTGCCAGCAGTTTAACGAGTCGTCTTAGCAATCAGCCCCAGCATTTT
TRBJ2-2 TRBV25-1 TRBD2 - CASSPGLGPGELFF TGTGCCAGCAGTCCGGGACTAGGACCCGGGGAGCTGTTTTTT
TRBJ1-6 TRBV5-4 - - CASSSNQGGTGSSPLHF TGTGCCAGCAGCTCCAACCAGGGTGGAACTGGAAGTTCACCCCTCCACTTT
TRBJ2-5 TRBV5-4 TRBD2 - CASSPGFGRETQYF TGTGCCAGCAGTCCAGGGTTCGGGAGGGAGACCCAGTACTTC
TRBJ1-3 TRBV30 - - CAWSQGSPTPSGNTIYF TGTGCCTGGAGTCAGGGGTCCCCCACTCCCTCTGGAAACACCATATATTTT
TRBJ1-1 TRBV5-1 TRBD1 - CASSKGQLNTEAFF TGCGCCAGCAGTAAGGGACAGCTAAACACTGAAGCTTTCTTT
TRBJ2-1 TRBV7-6 TRBD2 - CASSFGTSGMDEQFF TGTGCCAGCAGCTTCGGGACTAGCGGGATGGATGAGCAGTTCTTC
TRBJ2-1 TRBV9 TRBD1 once CASSDGDRYNEQFF TGTGCCAGCAGCGACGGGGACAGATACAATGAGCAGTTCTTC
TRBJ2-1 TRBV27 TRBD2 once CASSPGRSYEQFF TGTGCCAGCAGTCCCGGGAGGTCCTATGAGCAGTTCTTC
TRBJ2-1 TRBV27 - - CASSSPNEQFF TGTGCCAGCAGTTCCCCGAATGAGCAGTTCTTC
TRBJ1-2 TRBV6-4 - few CASSDGQLYGYTF TGTGCCAGCAGTGACGGGCAACTCTATGGCTACACCTTC
TRBJ2-6 TRBV29-1 TRBD2 - CSVELAGPSGANVLTF TGCAGCGTAGAACTAGCGGGTCCCTCTGGGGCCAACGTCCTGACTTTC
TRBJ1-4 TRBV19 - many CASSIGRRGTHF TGTGCCAGTAGTATAGGGCGGCGCGGCACCCATTTT
TRBJ1-4 TRBV28 - - CASRSPALNEKLFF TGTGCCAGCAGGTCCCCGGCACTAAATGAAAAACTGTTTTTT
TRBJ1-2 TRBV14 - few CASSLRGGAVSGYTF TGTGCCAGCAGCCTTCGGGGGGGCGCGGTATCAGGCTACACCTTC
TRBJ1-3 TRBV6-5 - once CASSTTWSSGNTIYF TGTGCCAGCAGCACGACTTGGAGCTCTGGAAACACCATATATTTT